One sample yielded the 32 T cell receptor beta chains listed below, sequenced in a study of shared clonotypes between healthy human individuals. The method was immunoSEQ multiplex PCR; TCRdb's version includes in-frame clones alone and lacks a portion of them. This table has over 2 million clones, 95% appearing once. The sequenced sample consisted of naive CD4+ T cells sorted from blood. Subset reported: CD45RA+ positively selected. The receptors derive from a man between 18 and 29 years old in good health.

This chain links TRBV6-1 with TRBJ2-7; D uncertain. Germline assignment: CDR1 MNHNS and CDR2 SASEGT. The CDR3 has 12 residues. The ends were cut back, 7 bases at V and 1 base at J, with 8 bases in the middle. The CDR3 is CASNRLSYEQYF. CDR3 nucleotide sequence: TGTGCCAGCAATCGACTTTCCTACGAGCAGTACTTC.

V and J are TRBV18 and TRBJ2-7; 15 bases are shared with TRBD2. V was pared by 2 bases and J by 6 bases, with 5 bases of the junction left unmatched. Germline lookup yields CDR1 KGHSH and CDR2 LQKENI. This CDR3 region has 16 residues. The CDR3: CASSPGLAGGPGEQYF. As DNA, the CDR3 is TGTGCCAGCTCACCAGGACTAGCGGGAGGGCCGGGCGAGCAGTACTTC.

The chain carries TRBV6-5 and TRBJ2-7, with D perhaps matching TRBD1 (6 bases). Germline CDR1 and CDR2: MNHEY and SVGAGI. V lost 0 bases to trimming and J lost 2 bases, with 11 bases between them. CDR3 length: 15 amino acids. The CDR3 loop is CASSYSGGITYEQYF. The DNA of the CDR3 is TGTGCCAGCAGTTACTCAGGGGGAATAACCTACGAGCAGTACTTC.

The DNA for the CDR3 is TGTGCCAGCAGCTTCACCGGTAACTATGGCTACACCTTC. Its translation is CASSFTGNYGYTF. The chain employs TRBV5-7 and TRBJ1-2; D not certain. TRBV5-7 is an open reading frame whose function is uncertain. The CDR3 length is 13 residues. The V and J ends lost 2 bases and 1 base respectively, with 6 bases between them.

This clone has just one count. This CDR3 is CAISSTAGGGETQYF. CDR3 nucleotides: TGTGCCATCAGTTCGACAGCGGGTGGCGGAGAGACCCAGTACTTC. The chain carries TRBV10-3 and TRBJ2-5, with D maybe TRBD2 (6 bases). The V end was cut by 5 bases, the J end by 4 bases, with 17 bases between. The CDR3 has 15 residues. Germline V gives CDR1 ENHRY, CDR2 SYGVKD.

About this clone itself: The sample contains more than one DNA sequence encoding this CDR3. The chain employs TRBV6-1 and TRBJ2-7, with 7 bases matching TRBD1. The CDR3 runs 15 residues. J was trimmed by 1 base and V by 6 bases; bases with no gene match: 9. In germline, CDR1 is MNHNS, CDR2 SASEGT. The CDR3 coding sequence is TGTGCCAGCAGCAGAACCGGGACAGATTCCTACGAGCAGTACTTC. Its translation: CASSRTGTDSYEQYF.

Of note for this clone: Other nucleotide sequences in the sample specify the same CDR3. V and J are TRBV28 and TRBJ1-2; D remains unclear. In germline, CDR1 is MDHEN, CDR2 SYDVKM. V was clipped by 3 bases and J by 5 bases, with 7 bases between them. This CDR3 region has 12 residues. The CDR3 loop reads CASSFQNYGYTF. The DNA for the CDR3 is TGTGCCAGCAGTTTCCAGAATTATGGCTACACCTTC.

The gene calls are TRBV9 and TRBJ2-3; unclear D gene. Trimming took 0 bases from V and 8 from J, leaving 10 bases between them. The CDR3 totals 13 residues. Germline V lookup: CDR1 SGDLS, CDR2 YYNGEE. The CDR3 DNA reads TGTGCCAGCAGCGTAGTGGAATCAGGTACGCAGTATTTT. Amino acids: CASSVVESGTQYF.

The chain has TRBV11-3 and TRBJ2-3; D is uncertain. CDR3 size: 14 residues. V was cut by 3 bases and J by 6 bases, with 13 bases left in between. Germline V lookup: CDR1 SGHNT, CDR2 YENEEA. In DNA, the CDR3 is TGTGCCAGCAGCTTGGGCCCTATCGCGGATACGCAGTATTTT. The encoded protein is CASSLGPIADTQYF.

The CDR3 DNA reads as TGTGCCAGCACCGAGGATGACAAATACAATGAGCAGTTCTTC. Protein: CASTEDDKYNEQFF. The chain couples TRBV2 to TRBJ2-1; D ambiguous. The germline V gene encodes CDR1 SNHLY and CDR2 FYNNEI. V was cut by 7 bases and J by 4 bases, with 14 bases left in between. The CDR3 is 14 residues long. Full variable domain (rest looked up from reference TRBV2 and TRBJ2-1): EPEVTQTPSHQVTQMGQEVILRCVPISNHLYFYWYRQILGQKVEFLVSFYNNEISEKSEIFDDQFSVERPDGSNFTLKIRSTKLEDSAMYFCASTEDDKYNEQFFGPGTRLTVL.

The V gene is TRBV6-1, the J gene TRBJ1-6; 8 bases map to TRBD1. CDR1 is MNHNS and CDR2 is SASEGT in the germline V gene. CDR3 length equals 15 residues. J lost 2 bases, V lost 4 bases, and 1 base had no gene match. The CDR3 here is CASSGQGTYNSPLHF. CDR3 nucleotides: TGTGCCAGCAGTGGACAGGGGACCTATAATTCACCCCTCCACTTT.

The chain uses TRBV6-1 and TRBJ1-4; TRBD1 matches 7 bases. Losses at the gene ends were 5 bases for V and 7 bases for J; bases not matched to a gene: 10. Germline V CDR1 and CDR2: MNHNS, SASEGT. The CDR3 has 15 amino acids. CDR3 DNA: TGTGCCAGCAGTTTTGAACCGGGACAGTCTGAAAAACTGTTTTTT. As protein: CASSFEPGQSEKLFF.

This clone was seen a single time. CDR3 DNA sequence: TGTGCCAGCAGCTTAGCTCCAGGGGGAAATCAGCCCCAGCATTTT. This codes for CASSLAPGGNQPQHF. J is TRBJ1-5 and V is TRBV11-2; 7 bases are a match to TRBD1. The CDR3 runs to 15 residues. Germline V lookup: CDR1 SGHAT, CDR2 FQNNGV. J was trimmed by 4 bases and V by 1 base; bases with no gene match: 4.

The chain is built from TRBV11-2 and TRBJ1-2; TRBD1 is a possible D gene (5 bases). The CDR3 has 13 amino acids. V lost 5 bases, J lost 6 bases, and 13 bases lay in between. Germline CDR1 SGHAT, CDR2 FQNNGV. The CDR3 reads CASSPGWGDGYTF. As DNA, the CDR3 is TGTGCCAGCAGCCCCGGCTGGGGGGATGGCTACACCTTC.

The gene calls are TRBV19 and TRBJ2-7; D possibly corresponds to TRBD2 (6 bases). The germline CDR1 and CDR2 sequences are LNHDA and SQIVND (reference sequence). The length of the CDR3 is 16 residues. V shed 5 bases and J shed 2 bases, with 19 bases lying between them. CDR3 amino acids: CASSDQGLLIPYEQYF. CDR3 DNA: TGTGCCAGTAGTGATCAGGGACTCCTTATACCCTACGAGCAGTACTTC.

The V call is TRBV4-1, the J call TRBJ1-2; 8 bases align to TRBD1. The junction had 10 bases not matched to a gene; V was cut back by 3 bases and J by 4 bases. Germline V gives CDR1 MGHRA, CDR2 YSYEKL. The CDR3 covers 16 residues. CDR3 in amino acids: CASSQAGGQEVYGYTF. CDR3 DNA: TGCGCCAGCAGCCAGGCGGGGGGACAGGAAGTCTATGGCTACACCTTC.

The chain links TRBV7-9 to TRBJ1-2; 7 bases align to TRBD1. CDR3 length: 14 amino acids. CDR1 is SEHNR, CDR2 FQNEAQ, per germline (reference sequence). Trimming took 5 bases from V and 2 from J; bases not matched to a gene: 5. CDR3 loop: CASSTSTGNYGYTF. The CDR3 DNA sequence: TGTGCCAGCAGCACTTCGACAGGGAACTATGGCTACACCTTC.

This chain joins TRBV5-4 and TRBJ2-5; D is perhaps TRBD1 (6 bases). The CDR3 is 18 residues long. The germline CDR1 and CDR2 sequences are SGHNT and YYREEE (reference sequence). Trimming stripped 0 bases from V and 7 bases from J, with 25 bases between. CDR3 bases: TGTGCCAGCAGCTTGGAAGGACAGTCCCTCGGGTTTCGGCCGACCCAGTACTTC. Translated: CASSLEGQSLGFRPTQYF. Full variable domain (missing parts from reference TRBV5-4 and TRBJ2-5): ETGVTQSPTHLIKTRGQQVTLRCSSQSGHNTVSWYQQALGQGPQFIFQYYREEENGRGNFPPRFSGLQFPNYSSELNVNALELDDSALYLCASSLEGQSLGFRPTQYFGPGTRLLVL.

The chain has TRBV6-1 and TRBJ2-7; TRBD1 or TRBD2 may be the D gene (5 bases each). Looked up from germline, CDR1 is MNHNS and CDR2 is SASEGT. Trimming shortened V by 8 bases and J by 0 bases, and 14 bases separated the two germline ends. This CDR3 has 14 residues. CDR3 protein: CASERAGSSYEQYF. In DNA, the CDR3 is TGTGCCAGCGAAAGGGCAGGGAGCTCCTACGAGCAGTACTTC.

The chain combines TRBV10-3 with TRBJ2-1, with D tentatively TRBD1 (6 bases). CDR1 is ENHRY and CDR2 is SYGVKD in the germline V gene. The CDR3 has 13 amino acids. The V end lost 8 bases, the J end lost 6 bases, and 14 bases lay between the germline ends. The CDR3 nucleotides are TGTGCCATCCGACAGGAGGTGGGCAATGAGCAGTTCTTC. Protein sequence: CAIRQEVGNEQFF.

The V and J genes are TRBV19 and TRBJ1-6, with TRBD1 matching 9 bases. The CDR3 totals 14 residues. Germline trimming cut 8 bases from V and 5 bases from J; bases unmatched to any gene: 4. The V gene's germline CDR1 is LNHDA and CDR2 SQIVND (reference sequence). The CDR3 is CASYDRGNNSPLHF. DNA of the CDR3: TGTGCCAGTTACGACAGGGGGAATAATTCACCCCTCCACTTT.

The V gene is TRBV29-1, the J gene TRBJ2-7; D is uncertain. The CDR3 length is 11 residues. V lost 8 bases and J 5 bases, leaving 13 bases between the germline ends. Germline CDR1 is SQVTM and CDR2 is ANQGSEA. For the CDR3, the DNA is TGCAGCCCTCTCGGCGCCGACGAGCAGTACTTC. It is translated as CSPLGADEQYF.

V is TRBV28 and J is TRBJ1-2, with 10 bases identical to TRBD1. The CDR3 has 14 residues. With 5 bases clipped from V and 8 bases from J, the junction kept 8 bases outside the gene matches. The germline CDR1 and CDR2 sequences are MDHEN and SYDVKM. The CDR3 nucleotides are TGTGCCAGCAGTCGCGCGACAGGGGGCTACGGCTACACCTTC. This translates into CASSRATGGYGYTF.

The V call is TRBV5-1, the J call TRBJ1-3; tentative D call: TRBD1 (5 bases). V shed 5 bases and J shed 2 bases, with 14 bases lying between them. Germline assignment: CDR1 SGHRS and CDR2 YFSETQ. The CDR3 is made up of 15 amino acids. CDR3 region: CASSRETGPGNTIYF. Written as DNA, the CDR3 is TGCGCCAGCAGTCGGGAGACGGGGCCTGGAAACACCATATATTTT.

V gene TRBV6-6 combines with J gene TRBJ2-5, with 10 bases matching TRBD1. The J segment lost 4 bases and the V segment lost 2 bases, leaving 7 bases of the junction unmatched. Germline CDR1 reads MNHNY; CDR2 reads SVGAGI (reference sequence). The CDR3 loop spans 16 amino acids. The CDR3 loop reads CASSYGGTGAAETQYF. The CDR3 DNA is TGTGCCAGCAGTTACGGAGGGACAGGGGCCGCAGAGACCCAGTACTTC.

The chain joins TRBV4-1 to TRBJ1-6; tentatively, D is TRBD1 (5 bases). Trimming took 0 bases from V and 9 from J, leaving 12 bases between them. Looked up from germline, CDR1 is MGHRA and CDR2 is YSYEKL. CDR3 length equals 15 residues. The CDR3 DNA is TGCGCCAGCAGCCAAGACGACGGGAGGGGTTCACCCCTCCACTTT. Translating it yields CASSQDDGRGSPLHF.

The chain joins TRBV5-1 to TRBJ1-1; no firm D call. The CDR3 runs 14 residues. Trimming cost V 2 bases and J 6 bases, with 14 bases left between them. The germline CDR1 and CDR2 sequences are SGHRS and YFSETQ. CDR3 in DNA: TGCGCCAGCAGCTTCGGTTCAGATTTGGCTGAAGCTTTCTTT. Protein product: CASSFGSDLAEAFF.

The V gene is TRBV5-4, the J gene TRBJ2-3; D is tentatively TRBD1 or TRBD2 (6 bases each). Germline CDR1 and CDR2: SGHNT and YYREEE (reference sequence). Trimming took off 0 bases at V and 1 base at J, with 12 bases between the two ends. The CDR3 loop spans 16 amino acids. The CDR3 nucleotides read TGTGCCAGCAGCTTGGATCCGGGGGCGCGCACAGATACGCAGTATTTT. Protein: CASSLDPGARTDTQYF.

J is TRBJ1-2 and V is TRBV9; TRBD1 aligns across 10 bases. There are 14 residues in the CDR3. The V segment lost 3 bases and the J segment 3 bases; nucleotides outside the gene matches: 2. Germline CDR1 and CDR2: SGDLS and YYNGEE. The CDR3 region is CASSAGTGDYGYTF. CDR3 coding DNA: TGTGCCAGCAGCGCCGGGACAGGGGACTATGGCTACACCTTC.

The rearrangement joins TRBV5-4 to TRBJ2-7, with TRBD2 matching over 8 bases. Germline V gene lookup returns CDR1 SGHNT and CDR2 YYREEE (reference sequence). Trimming took 2 bases from V and 0 from J; bases not matched to a gene: 4. This CDR3 is 15 amino acids long. CDR3: CASSFTGGVSYEQYF. The CDR3 coding sequence is TGTGCCAGCAGCTTCACCGGGGGGGTCTCCTACGAGCAGTACTTC.

The chain joins TRBV9 to TRBJ2-3; D not resolved. Deletions cut 0 bases from V and 4 bases from J, with 12 bases between. The germline gives CDR1 SGDLS, CDR2 YYNGEE. The CDR3 spans 15 residues. This chain's CDR3 is CASSVGISVADTQYF. Here the CDR3 DNA reads TGTGCCAGCAGCGTAGGAATAAGCGTGGCAGATACGCAGTATTTT. Drawing the rest from reference TRBV9 and TRBJ2-3, the complete variable domain is DSGVTQTPKHLITATGQRVTLRCSPRSGDLSVYWYQQSLDQGLQFLIQYYNGEERAKGNILERFSAQQFPDLHSELNLSSLELGDSALYFCASSVGISVADTQYFGPGTRLTVL.

V is TRBV2 and J is TRBJ2-3; D is perhaps TRBD2 (5 bases). CDR1 is SNHLY, CDR2 FYNNEI, per germline. Trimming took off 3 bases at V and 4 bases at J, with 14 bases between the two ends. The CDR3 is 15 amino acids. This chain's CDR3 is CASSEDAGPADTQYF. CDR3 DNA: TGTGCCAGCAGTGAGGACGCGGGCCCCGCAGATACGCAGTATTTT.